What follows are 18 T cell receptor beta chains derived from one specimen sequenced in a study of shared clonotypes between healthy human individuals. Sequencing used immunoSEQ multiplex PCR; TCRdb keeps in-frame clones, though not all of them. The data show a few hundred thousand clones, approximately 70% seen once. Sequencing used memory CD4+ T cells sorted from blood. This sample's subset: CD45RA-negative fraction. Receptor source: a man aged 25-45 years in good health.

This chain uses TRBV2 with TRBJ2-6, with D possibly matching TRBD1 (5 bases). CDR1 SNHLY and CDR2 FYNNEI come from the germline V gene. CDR3 size: 17 residues. V was cut by 6 bases and J by 1 base, with 16 bases left in between. CDR3 protein: CASRTTESKSGANVLTF. In DNA form, the CDR3 reads TGTGCCAGCAGGACGACAGAGAGTAAGTCTGGGGCCAACGTCCTGACTTTC.

The CDR3 region has the DNA TGTGCCAGCCATTCAGGGTTGCAGCCCCAGCATTTT. Translation: CASHSGLQPQHF. The V gene is TRBV14, the J gene TRBJ1-5, with D maybe TRBD1 (5 bases). The germline CDR1 and CDR2 sequences are SGHDN and FVKESK. The CDR3 extends over 12 amino acids. V lost 8 bases, J lost 7 bases, and 12 bases lay in between.

As DNA, the CDR3 is TGTGCCAGCAGCACTCGACAGACCGAGCTCCTCTACGAGCAGTACTTC. Translating gives CASSTRQTELLYEQYF. The chain uses TRBV5-6 and TRBJ2-7, with D possibly TRBD1 on 5 matching bases. V lost 4 bases and J 3 bases, leaving 20 bases between the germline ends. CDR1 SGHDT and CDR2 YYEEEE come from the germline V gene. This CDR3 comprises 16 residues.

This clone was seen once. The chain employs TRBV14 and TRBJ1-1; D call uncertain. CDR3 length: 15 amino acids. The V end lost 0 bases, the J end lost 6 bases, and 14 bases lay between the germline ends. From germline, CDR1 is SGHDN and CDR2 FVKESK. The CDR3, as DNA: TGTGCCAGCAGCCAAGAATCTGCGGTTAGAGCTGAAGCTTTCTTT. Translating gives CASSQESAVRAEAFF. The full variable domain, in which reference TRBV14 and TRBJ1-1 provide the parts outside the CDR3, is EAGVTQFPSHSVIEKGQTVTLRCDPISGHDNLYWYRRVMGKEIKFLLHFVKESKQDESGMPNNRFLAERTGGTYSTLKVQPAELEDSGVYFCASSQESAVRAEAFFGQGTRLTVV.

The CDR3 DNA sequence: TGTGCCAGCAGCTCCAACCCGTGGGGCAGAGCTCCCTCCAATGAGCAGTTCTTC. It translates to CASSSNPWGRAPSNEQFF. This rearrangement joins TRBV2 to TRBJ2-1; a possible D gene is TRBD1 (5 bases). Deletions cut 6 bases from V and 6 bases from J, with 27 bases between. This CDR3 is 18 amino acids long. Germline V gene lookup returns CDR1 SNHLY and CDR2 FYNNEI.

At least ten counts were recorded for this clone. The chain links TRBV28 to TRBJ2-5; tentative D call: TRBD1 (6 bases). Germline assignment: CDR1 MDHEN and CDR2 SYDVKM. V was pared by 3 bases and J by 4 bases, with 15 bases between. The CDR3 consists of 15 residues. CDR3 bases: TGTGCCAGCAGTTTTTCTAAAGGGGGACGAGAGACCCAGTACTTC. It translates to CASSFSKGGRETQYF.

The gene calls are TRBV29-1 and TRBJ2-7; 7 nucleotides line up with TRBD2. The germline V gene encodes CDR1 SQVTM and CDR2 ANQGSEA. The CDR3 is made up of 15 amino acids. Germline trimming cut 3 bases from V and 0 bases from J; bases unmatched to any gene: 8. CDR3 bases: TGCAGCGTTGATGGGACCGGGAGGAGCTCCTACGAGCAGTACTTC. Residues: CSVDGTGRSSYEQYF.

The chain combines TRBV4-2 with TRBJ2-3; a weak D match, TRBD1 (6 bases). This CDR3 is 15 amino acids long. Germline V gene data show CDR1 as LGHNA and CDR2 as YNFKEQ. V gave up 0 bases and J gave up 6 bases, with 13 bases separating them. CDR3 nucleotides: TGTGCCAGCAGCCAAGAAGGACAGATTGGGGATACGCAGTATTTT. Translation gives CASSQEGQIGDTQYF.

The sample holds one count of this clone. V usage is TRBV4-3 and J usage is TRBJ2-1, with 8 bases matching TRBD2. There are 19 residues in the CDR3. Germline assignment: CDR1 LGHNA and CDR2 YSLEER. V was pared by 0 bases and J by 10 bases, with 20 bases of the junction left unmatched. The CDR3 region is CASSQEVGRGREGLIEQFF. The DNA of the CDR3 is TGCGCCAGCAGCCAAGAAGTGGGTAGAGGTCGGGAGGGTCTAATCGAGCAGTTCTTC.

This clone came up a few times. The chain employs TRBV30 and TRBJ1-1, with D uncertain. The germline V gene has CDR1 GTSNPN and CDR2 SVGIG (reference sequence). V was cut by 2 bases and J by 0 bases, with 10 bases left in between. There are 14 residues in the CDR3. The CDR3 DNA reads as TGTGCCTGGAGTCCGGACGGGGTGAACACTGAAGCTTTCTTT. It translates to CAWSPDGVNTEAFF. Supplemented by reference TRBV30 and TRBJ1-1, the full variable domain reads SQTIHQWPATLVQPVGSPLSLECTVEGTSNPNLYWYRQAAGRGLQLLFYSVGIGQISSEVPQNLSASRPQDRQFILSSKKLLLSDSGFYLCAWSPDGVNTEAFFGQGTRLTVV.

The chain employs TRBV7-7 and TRBJ2-5, with TRBD1 as a possible D gene (5 bases). The V and J ends lost 5 bases and 4 bases respectively, with 14 bases between them. The germline V gene encodes CDR1 SSHAT and CDR2 FNYEAQ (reference sequence). This CDR3 comprises 14 residues. As DNA, the CDR3 is TGTGCCAGCAGCCCTTCCCCAACAGGAGAGACCCAGTACTTC. It yields the protein CASSPSPTGETQYF.

V and J are TRBV6-6 and TRBJ1-3; D remains unclear. Germline V CDR1 and CDR2: MNHNY, SVGAGI (reference sequence). This CDR3 contains 14 residues. V was shortened by 2 bases and J by 4 bases, with 9 bases between the two germline ends. CDR3 nucleotide sequence: TGTGCCAGCAGTTACGAGGAGAGGGGAAACACCATATATTTT. It specifies CASSYEERGNTIYF.

The chain carries TRBV14 and TRBJ1-4, with D perhaps TRBD1 (5 bases). V was shortened by 0 bases and J by 4 bases, with 12 bases between the two germline ends. The length of the CDR3 is 16 residues. Germline assignment: CDR1 SGHDN and CDR2 FVKESK. CDR3 loop: CASSQEPGIFNEKLFF. CDR3 sequence (DNA): TGTGCCAGCAGCCAAGAGCCAGGGATCTTTAATGAAAAACTGTTTTTT.

CDR3 bases: TGTGCCAGCTCGCTCCAGGGGGAAAACACTGAAGCTTTCTTT. This encodes CASSLQGENTEAFF. The genes are TRBV18 and TRBJ1-1; 7 nucleotides agree with TRBD1. Trimming at V came to 6 bases and at J to 2 bases, leaving 6 bases not matched to a gene. There are 14 residues in the CDR3. Per the germline V gene, CDR1 is KGHSH and CDR2 is LQKENI.

This chain connects TRBV11-3 to TRBJ2-7, with 8 bases lining up with TRBD1. J lost 3 bases, V lost 5 bases, and 6 bases had no gene match. The CDR3 has 14 amino acids. CDR1 and CDR2 from the germline V gene are SGHNT and YENEEA. CDR3 region: CASSPGTGGYEQYF. CDR3 nucleotide sequence: TGTGCCAGCAGCCCGGGAACAGGGGGCTACGAGCAGTACTTC.

This chain connects TRBV27 to TRBJ2-7, with D possibly being TRBD1 (5 bases). Germline assignment: CDR1 MNHEY and CDR2 SMNVEV (reference sequence). The CDR3 is 13 residues long. V dropped 8 bases and J dropped 2 bases, with 13 bases sitting between them. CDR3 amino acids: CASGKGPPYEQYF. In nucleotides, the CDR3 is TGTGCCAGCGGCAAGGGGCCCCCCTACGAGCAGTACTTC.

The chain is built from TRBV5-1 and TRBJ2-1, with unresolved D. The CDR3 is 16 amino acids. Germline assignment: CDR1 SGHRS and CDR2 YFSETQ. The V end lost 0 bases, the J end lost 1 base, and 11 bases lay between the germline ends. The DNA of the CDR3 is TGCGCCAGCAGCTTGGCCCCCGTAGAATCCTACAATGAGCAGTTCTTC. Residues: CASSLAPVESYNEQFF.

The chain joins TRBV7-8 to TRBJ2-5; D unclear. With 3 bases removed from V and 3 bases from J, the gap between germline ends came to 14 bases. Germline loops: CDR1 SGHVS, CDR2 FQNEAQ. The CDR3 totals 15 residues. CDR3 DNA sequence: TGTGCCAGCAGCTTGCTTATTCCACCGAAAGAGACCCAGTACTTC. It is translated as CASSLLIPPKETQYF.